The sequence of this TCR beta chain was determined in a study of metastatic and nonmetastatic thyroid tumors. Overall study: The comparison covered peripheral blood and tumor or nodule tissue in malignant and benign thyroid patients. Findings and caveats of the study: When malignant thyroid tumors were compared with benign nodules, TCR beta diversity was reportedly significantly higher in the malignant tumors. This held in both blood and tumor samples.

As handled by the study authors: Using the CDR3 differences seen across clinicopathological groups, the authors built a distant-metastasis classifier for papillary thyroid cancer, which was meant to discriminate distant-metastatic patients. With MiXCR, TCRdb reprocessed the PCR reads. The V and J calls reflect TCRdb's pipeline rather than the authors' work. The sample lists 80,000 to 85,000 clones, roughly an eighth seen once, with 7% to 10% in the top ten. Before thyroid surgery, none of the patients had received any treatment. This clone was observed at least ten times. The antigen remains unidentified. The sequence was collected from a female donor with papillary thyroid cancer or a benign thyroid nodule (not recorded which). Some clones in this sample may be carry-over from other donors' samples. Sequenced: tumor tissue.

The CDR3 is CASSLAVGPSGEQYF. In DNA, the CDR3 is TGTGCCAGCAGCTTAGCCGTCGGGCCCTCGGGCGAGCAGTACTTC. This chain uses TRBV11-3 with TRBJ2-7; D is ambiguous. V was cut by 1 base and J by 6 bases, with 16 bases left in between. The germline CDR1 and CDR2 sequences are SGHNT and YENEEA. This CDR3 contains 15 residues.